This is a list of T cell receptor beta chains from one sample in a study of T cell repertoires in cytomegalovirus infection. TCRdb used MiXCR to reprocess the reads, holding one entry per CDR3 protein. The table shows 600,000 to 800,000 distinct CDR3 sequences, with 20% to 25% occurring only once. Sequenced input: CD8+ T cells from PBMCs. Receptor source: a human donor in good health (CMV status not recorded). Some clones in this sample may be carry-over from other donors' samples. CDR3s include the opening cysteine and the closing phenylalanine or tryptophan. The order of the fields is J gene, D gene, clone size, V gene, CDR3 DNA, CDR3 protein. The D gene is left open where the match is weak. The size field is filled for only some rows; it gives once, few, many or a size class.

>TRBJ2-5|-|-|TRBV9
TGTGCCAGCAGCGTAGGGGGGGGCCACTTAGAGACCCAGTACTTC
CASSVGGGHLETQYF
>TRBJ2-5|-|few|TRBV28
TGTGCCAGCAGTTTAGAAGGACTTTTCCAAGAGACCCAGTACTTC
CASSLEGLFQETQYF
>TRBJ1-1|-|-|TRBV20-1
TGCAGTGCTCCAGGGCGGTACACTGAAGCTTTCTTT
CSAPGRYTEAFF
>TRBJ2-2|-|many|TRBV6-2/TRBV6-3
TGTGCCAGCAGTGACCTCAACCGGGACTCTACCACCGGGGAGCTGTTTTTT
CASSDLNRDSTTGELFF
>TRBJ2-3|TRBD2|-|TRBV9
TGTGCCAGCAGCGCCGGGGCGAATAGGACTAGCGGGGCCTTCAGTTTT
CASSAGANRTSGAFSF
>TRBJ2-3|TRBD2|many|TRBV7-9
TGTGCCAGCAGCGCAGAGGGACTAGCGGGGAACACAGATACGCAGTATTTT
CASSAEGLAGNTDTQYF
>TRBJ2-2|-|few|TRBV6-2/TRBV6-3
TGTGCCAGCCTGGGTGAACCGGTGCCAGGGCCGAACACCGGGGAGCTGTTTTTT
CASLGEPVPGPNTGELFF
>TRBJ2-6|-|few|TRBV19
TGTGCCACCGGCAGTGAGAGCTCTGGGGCCAACGTCCTGACTTTC
CATGSESSGANVLTF
>TRBJ2-1|TRBD2|-|TRBV6-5
TGTGCCAGCAGCCAAGGACTAGCGGGAGAGGGTGAGCAGTTCTTC
CASSQGLAGEGEQFF
>TRBJ1-2|TRBD1|few|TRBV28
TGTGCCAGCAGTTTTATAACCGGGACAGGGAATGGCTACACCTTC
CASSFITGTGNGYTF
>TRBJ1-5|TRBD1|-|TRBV4-3
TGCGCCAGCAGCTCCTCGACAGGGTCCGCTCAGCCCCAGCATTTT
CASSSSTGSAQPQHF
>TRBJ1-2|-|few|TRBV7-4
TGTGCCAGCAGCTCCGGACACGGCTACACCTTC
CASSSGHGYTF
>TRBJ2-7|TRBD2|many|TRBV7-2
TGTGCCAGCAGCTTAGATCCTAGCGGGGGGGCCGAGCAGTACTTC
CASSLDPSGGAEQYF
>TRBJ1-6|-|-|TRBV6-1
TGTGCCAGCAGTCCTCCGGGACATACTAATTCACCCCTCCACTTT
CASSPPGHTNSPLHF
>TRBJ2-2|-|-|TRBV6-6
TGTGCCAGCAGTTACGGGACGGAAAACACCGGGGAGCTGTTTTTT
CASSYGTENTGELFF
>TRBJ2-2|-|-|TRBV28
TGTGCCAGCAGAGGGATCACCGGGGAGCTGTTTTTT
CASRGITGELFF
>TRBJ1-2|-|-|TRBV6-2/TRBV6-3
TGTGCCAGCAGTTTAAGGCAGAAACCCTATGGCTACACCTTC
CASSLRQKPYGYTF
>TRBJ2-2|-|many|TRBV19
TGTGCCAGTAGTAATTCCCCGAACACCGGGGAGCTGTTTTTT
CASSNSPNTGELFF
>TRBJ1-1|-|few|TRBV11-2
TGTGCCAGCAGCTTAGGGGGGGGAAGGGGTGGTACTGAAGCTTTCTTT
CASSLGGGRGGTEAFF
>TRBJ1-2|-|-|TRBV15
TGTGCCACAAACAGGGCGGTCTATGGCTACACCTTC
CATNRAVYGYTF
>TRBJ2-5|-|-|TRBV6-5
TGTGCCAGCAGTTACTCGGCCGGGAACCCCAAAGAGACCCAGTACTTC
CASSYSAGNPKETQYF
>TRBJ2-1|TRBD1|-|TRBV7-6
TGTGCCAGCAGCGGGGGACAGGGCTATAACAATGAGCAGTTCTTC
CASSGGQGYNNEQFF
>TRBJ1-2|TRBD1|few|TRBV6-6
TGTGCCAGCAGTTACTCGAATTCCAGGGGGCATGGCTACACCTTC
CASSYSNSRGHGYTF
>TRBJ2-3|-|many|TRBV7-9
TGTGCCAGCAGCCTCGGACAGACTAGCACAGATACGCAGTATTTT
CASSLGQTSTDTQYF
>TRBJ1-1|-|few|TRBV6-2/TRBV6-3
TGTGCCAGCAGTCTTAACGGGGAGAACACTGAAGCTTTCTTT
CASSLNGENTEAFF
>TRBJ2-4|-|-|TRBV2
TGTGCCAGCAGCGTATTTGTAGCGGCCAAAAACATTCAGTACTTC
CASSVFVAAKNIQYF
>TRBJ2-2|-|-|TRBV6-6
TGTGCCAACACCAATCGACTAGATACCGGGGAGCTGTTTTTT
CANTNRLDTGELFF
>TRBJ1-5|-|few|TRBV7-9
TGTGCCAGCAGCCTAGAGGACTCGACAGTAATCAATCAGCCCCAGCATTTT
CASSLEDSTVINQPQHF
>TRBJ2-6|TRBD2|-|TRBV10-3
TGTGCCATCGAAGCCACTGCGGGGGCTGGGGCCAACGTCCTGACTTTC
CAIEATAGAGANVLTF
>TRBJ1-2|-|-|TRBV4-3
TGCGCCAGCAGCCCAGCTGAGACAGACTATGGCTACACCTTC
CASSPAETDYGYTF
>TRBJ2-5|TRBD1|few|TRBV5-5
TGTGCCAGCAGCTCCCCGGACAGGGGAAGACAGACCCAGTACTTC
CASSSPDRGRQTQYF
>TRBJ2-6|-|-|TRBV7-4
TGTGCCAGCAGCTTATTCGGGGAAAAGGTCTCTGGGGCCAACGTCCTGACTTTC
CASSLFGEKVSGANVLTF
>TRBJ1-3|-|-|TRBV4-1
TGCGCCAGCAGCCAAGTGGATACTGGAAACACCATATATTTT
CASSQVDTGNTIYF
>TRBJ1-1|TRBD1|few|TRBV25-1
TGTGCCAGCAGTGCTGACAGGGAAATGAGCACTGAAGCTTTCTTT
CASSADREMSTEAFF
>TRBJ1-1|-|many|TRBV7-9
TGTGCCAGCAGCCTCGGACGTGAAGCTTTCTTT
CASSLGREAFF